The next 2 T cell receptor beta chains were all read from a single sample in a study of blood T cell repertoires in COVID-19. TCRdb's copy holds only in-frame clones and misses some; the assay was immunoSEQ multiplex PCR. The table has 95,000 to 120,000 clones, about four fifths seen once. The sample was peripheral blood. These receptors were taken from a woman in her 70s with acute or convalescent COVID-19.

A single count supports this clone. The chain's CDR3 is CAVRSGTGELFF. CDR3 sequence (DNA): TGTGCCGTCCGGAGTGGGACCGGGGAGCTGTTTTTT. The rearrangement uses TRBV28 and TRBJ2-2; D gene ambiguous. V was trimmed by 11 bases and J by 5 bases, leaving 12 bases between them. CDR1 and CDR2 (germline): MDHEN, SYDVKM. The CDR3 has 12 amino acids.

The rearrangement uses TRBV27 and TRBJ1-2; TRBD1 matches at 7 bases. The CDR3 runs to 13 residues. From germline, CDR1 is MNHEY and CDR2 SMNVEV (reference sequence). After removal of 5 bases from V and 8 bases from J, the junction contained 8 bases not matched to a gene. In nucleotides, the CDR3 is TGTGCCAGCAGTCTCGACAGGGTTCGCGGCTACACCTTC. This translates into CASSLDRVRGYTF.